These 12 T cell receptor beta chains were sequenced from one sample in a study of cytotoxic CD8 clonotypes in ibrutinib-treated CLL. Sequencing was performed with immunoSEQ multiplex PCR; in TCRdb, only in-frame clones are kept and a portion is missing. The top ten clones hold 5% to 7% of a sample with about 310,000 clones, roughly 85% of them seen once. This specimen was PBMCs, taken before ibrutinib treatment. The receptors shown here come from a human donor with chronic lymphocytic leukemia.

V gene TRBV27 combines with J gene TRBJ2-2, with 11 bases aligning to TRBD2. Germline-derived CDR1 and CDR2 are MNHEY and SMNVEV (reference sequence). This CDR3 is built from 15 residues. V lost 3 bases and J lost 7; bases outside the gene matches: 4. The CDR3 protein is CASSFSGREFGELFF. The CDR3 nucleotides read TGTGCCAGCAGTTTTAGCGGGAGGGAGTTCGGGGAGCTGTTTTTT.

This chain joins TRBV7-9 and TRBJ2-3, with a tentative D call TRBD1 (6 bases). The length of the CDR3 is 13 residues. Germline CDR1 SEHNR, CDR2 FQNEAQ (reference sequence). V lost 5 bases and J 4 bases, leaving 10 bases between the germline ends. The CDR3 protein is CASSPTGADTQYF. CDR3 coding DNA: TGTGCCAGCAGCCCGACAGGAGCAGATACGCAGTATTTT.

The chain recombines TRBV18 with TRBJ2-7, with 8 positions matching TRBD1. The CDR3 spans 16 residues. V dropped 5 bases and J dropped 5; count of bases not matched to a gene: 14. CDR1 KGHSH and CDR2 LQKENI come from the germline V gene. The CDR3 here is CASSSIGQGISNEQYF. CDR3 nucleotides: TGTGCCAGCTCATCCATAGGACAGGGAATTTCTAACGAGCAGTACTTC.

This chain links TRBV12-5 with TRBJ2-1; no clear D. This CDR3 region has 14 residues. From germline, CDR1 is LGHNT and CDR2 FRNRAP. V was clipped by 3 bases and J by 8 bases, with 14 bases between them. The CDR3 spells CASGFHTPGHEQFF. The CDR3 DNA sequence: TGTGCTAGTGGTTTTCATACCCCCGGGCATGAGCAGTTCTTC. The full variable domain, rest sourced from reference TRBV12-5 and TRBJ2-1, is DARVTQTPRHKVTEMGQEVTMRCQPILGHNTVFWYRQTMMQGLELLAYFRNRAPLDDSGMPKDRFSAEMPDATLATLKIQPSEPRDSAVYFCASGFHTPGHEQFFGPGTRLTVL.

This clone was counted a single time. At one of its ends the junction is not consistent with the germline gene, which may arise from a read error. J is TRBJ2-5 and V is TRBV7-7; D is unclear. Per the germline V gene, CDR1 is SSHAT and CDR2 is FNYEAQ (reference sequence). The CDR3 consists of 13 residues. This CDR3 reads CASSTMDRETQYF. In nucleotides, the CDR3 is TGTGCTAGCAGCACAATGGACCGAGAGACCCAGTACTTC.

This clone has only a few counts. The rearrangement uses TRBV11-3 and TRBJ1-2, with a tentative D call TRBD1 (6 bases). Between the trimmed V and J ends, which lost 3 bases and 6 bases, there was a span of 11 bases. Germline CDR1 reads SGHNT; CDR2 reads YENEEA. The CDR3 extends over 13 amino acids. CDR3 bases: TGTGCCAGCAGCTTCACTAACAGGGATGGCTACACCTTC. Protein product: CASSFTNRDGYTF.

V and J are TRBV6-6 and TRBJ2-7; 11 bases align to TRBD2. In germline, CDR1 is MNHNY, CDR2 SVGAGI (reference sequence). Trimming took 6 bases from V and 3 from J; bases not matched to a gene: 7. The CDR3 contains 15 residues. CDR3 residues: CASRSGTSGRYEQYF. Written as DNA, the CDR3 is TGTGCCAGCAGATCCGGGACTAGCGGTCGCTACGAGCAGTACTTC.

This chain joins TRBV5-4 and TRBJ2-5; 8 bases are shared with TRBD1. J was trimmed by 5 bases and V by 1 base; bases with no gene match: 7. This CDR3 comprises 15 residues. Germline assignment: CDR1 SGHNT and CDR2 YYREEE (reference sequence). CDR3: CASSLRGRGRETQYF. CDR3 nucleotides: TGTGCCAGCAGCTTGCGGGGCAGGGGGCGGGAGACCCAGTACTTC.

The V gene is TRBV4-1, the J gene TRBJ1-3; no firm D call. Per germline, CDR1 MGHRA and CDR2 YSYEKL. The V and J ends lost 2 bases and 8 bases respectively, with 13 bases between them. The CDR3 runs to 14 residues. The CDR3 sequence: CASSQPQVRHTIYF. DNA of the CDR3: TGCGCCAGCAGCCAACCCCAAGTTCGTCACACCATATATTTT.

The chain recombines TRBV5-1 with TRBJ1-2; 7 nucleotides match TRBD1. Germline CDR1 reads SGHRS; CDR2 reads YFSETQ. This CDR3 contains 12 residues. Unmatched junction bases numbered 5, after V lost 4 bases and J lost 8 bases. CDR3 loop: CASSTGTDGYTF. CDR3 DNA: TGCGCCAGCAGCACCGGGACAGACGGCTACACCTTC.

This chain uses TRBV14 with TRBJ2-7, with 8 bases matching TRBD1. The CDR3 contains 14 residues. Germline V gives CDR1 SGHDN, CDR2 FVKESK. The V gene end was trimmed by 3 bases and the J gene end by 4 bases; junction bases not matched to a gene: 5. CDR3 DNA sequence: TGTGCCAGCAGCCATCGACAGGGGAGGTACGAGCAGTACTTC. Amino acids: CASSHRQGRYEQYF.

This sequence joins TRBV29-1 and TRBJ1-5; D unresolved. Trimming pared 2 bases from V and 7 bases from J, leaving 12 bases between. The CDR3 runs 13 residues. The germline V gene encodes CDR1 SQVTM and CDR2 ANQGSEA. CDR3 coding DNA: TGCAGCGTTGAAAAGATGGGGATGCAGCCCCAGCATTTT. It yields the protein CSVEKMGMQPQHF.